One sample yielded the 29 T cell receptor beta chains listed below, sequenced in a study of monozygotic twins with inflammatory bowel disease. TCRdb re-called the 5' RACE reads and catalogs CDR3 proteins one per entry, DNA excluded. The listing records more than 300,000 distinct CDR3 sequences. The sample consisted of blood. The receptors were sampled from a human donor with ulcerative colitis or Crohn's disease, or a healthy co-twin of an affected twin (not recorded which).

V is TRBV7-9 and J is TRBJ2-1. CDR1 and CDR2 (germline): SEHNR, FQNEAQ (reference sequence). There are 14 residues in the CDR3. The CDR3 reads CASSSNAKNNEQFF.

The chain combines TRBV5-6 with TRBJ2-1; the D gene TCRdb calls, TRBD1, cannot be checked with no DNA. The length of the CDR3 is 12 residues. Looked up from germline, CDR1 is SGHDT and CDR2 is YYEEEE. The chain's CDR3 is CASSFGVPKQFF.

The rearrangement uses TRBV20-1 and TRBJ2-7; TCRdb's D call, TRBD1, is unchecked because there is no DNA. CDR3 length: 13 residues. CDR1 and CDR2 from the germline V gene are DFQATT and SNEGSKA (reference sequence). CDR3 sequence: CSASWGQGYEQYF.

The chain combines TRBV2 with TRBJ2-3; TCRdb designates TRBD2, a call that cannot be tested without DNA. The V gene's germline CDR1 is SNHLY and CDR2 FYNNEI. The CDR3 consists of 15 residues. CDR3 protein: CASQGASGLTDTQYF.

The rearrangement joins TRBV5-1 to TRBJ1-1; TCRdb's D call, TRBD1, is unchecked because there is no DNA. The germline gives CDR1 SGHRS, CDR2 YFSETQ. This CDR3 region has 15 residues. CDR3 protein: CASSLGFAGGTEAFF.

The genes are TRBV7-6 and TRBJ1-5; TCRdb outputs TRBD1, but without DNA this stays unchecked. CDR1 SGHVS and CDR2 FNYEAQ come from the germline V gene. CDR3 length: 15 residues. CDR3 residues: CASSLLGSPNQPQHF.

CDR3 amino acids: CASSLQTSYNEQFF. The chain joins TRBV4-1 to TRBJ2-1; there is no DNA to check the TCRdb D call of TRBD2. Germline lookup yields CDR1 MGHRA and CDR2 YSYEKL. The CDR3 is 14 residues long.

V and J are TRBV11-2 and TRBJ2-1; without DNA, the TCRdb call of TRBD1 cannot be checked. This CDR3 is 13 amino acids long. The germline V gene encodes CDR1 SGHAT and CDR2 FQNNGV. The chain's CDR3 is CASSGGQWAEQFF.

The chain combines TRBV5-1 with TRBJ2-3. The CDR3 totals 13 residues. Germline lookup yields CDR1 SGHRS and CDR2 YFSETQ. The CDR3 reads CASSLDNADTQYF.

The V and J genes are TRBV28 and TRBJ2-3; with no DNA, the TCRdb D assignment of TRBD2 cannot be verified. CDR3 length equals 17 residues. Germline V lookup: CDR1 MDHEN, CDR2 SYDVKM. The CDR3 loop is CASSLSTSGVSTDTQYF.

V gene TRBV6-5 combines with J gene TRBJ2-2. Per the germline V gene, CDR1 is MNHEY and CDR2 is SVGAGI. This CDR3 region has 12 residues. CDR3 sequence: CASSTRFGELFF.

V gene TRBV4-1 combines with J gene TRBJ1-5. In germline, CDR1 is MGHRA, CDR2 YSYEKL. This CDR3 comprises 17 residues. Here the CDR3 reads CASSQEIARGLDQPQHF.

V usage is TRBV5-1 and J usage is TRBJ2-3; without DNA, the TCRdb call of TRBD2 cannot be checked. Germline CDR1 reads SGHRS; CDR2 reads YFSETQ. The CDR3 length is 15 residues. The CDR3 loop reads CASRSGGTHTDTQYF.

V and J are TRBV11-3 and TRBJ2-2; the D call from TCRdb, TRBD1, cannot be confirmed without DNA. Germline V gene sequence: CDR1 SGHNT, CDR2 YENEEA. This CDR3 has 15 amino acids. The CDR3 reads CASSLVTGNTGELFF.

The chain's CDR3 is CASMAVGTDTQYF. V and J are TRBV6-5 and TRBJ2-3. The length of the CDR3 is 13 residues. Germline V lookup: CDR1 MNHEY, CDR2 SVGAGI.

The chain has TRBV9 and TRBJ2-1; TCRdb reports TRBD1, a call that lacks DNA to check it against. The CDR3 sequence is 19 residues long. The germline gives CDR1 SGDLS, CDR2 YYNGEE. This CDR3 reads CASSVGGTPRGGPYNEQFF.

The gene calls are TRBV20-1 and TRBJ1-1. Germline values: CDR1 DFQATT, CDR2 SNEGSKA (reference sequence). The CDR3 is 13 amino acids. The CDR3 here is CSARVDLNTEAFF.

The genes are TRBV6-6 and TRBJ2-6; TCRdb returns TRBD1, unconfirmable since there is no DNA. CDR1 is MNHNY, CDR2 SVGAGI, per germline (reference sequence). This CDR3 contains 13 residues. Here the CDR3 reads CASNPGPNIPGTF.

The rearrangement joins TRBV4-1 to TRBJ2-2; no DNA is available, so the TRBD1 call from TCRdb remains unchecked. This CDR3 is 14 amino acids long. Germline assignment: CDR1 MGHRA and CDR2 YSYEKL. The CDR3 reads CASSKGGAIGELFF.

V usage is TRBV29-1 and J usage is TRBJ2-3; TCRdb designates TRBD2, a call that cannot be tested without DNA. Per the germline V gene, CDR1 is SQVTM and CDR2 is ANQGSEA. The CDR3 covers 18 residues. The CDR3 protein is CSVEGSGGAQSATDTQYF.

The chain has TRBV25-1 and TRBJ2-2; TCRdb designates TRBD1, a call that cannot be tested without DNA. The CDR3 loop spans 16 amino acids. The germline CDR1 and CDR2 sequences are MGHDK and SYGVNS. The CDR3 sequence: CASRGTGVTYTGELFF.

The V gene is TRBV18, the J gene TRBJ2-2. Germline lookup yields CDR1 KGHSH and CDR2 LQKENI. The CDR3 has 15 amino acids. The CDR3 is CASSSRDHLGGELFF.

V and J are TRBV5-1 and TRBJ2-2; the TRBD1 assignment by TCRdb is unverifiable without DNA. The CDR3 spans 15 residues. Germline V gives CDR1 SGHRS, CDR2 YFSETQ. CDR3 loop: CASRQGWYLTGELFF.

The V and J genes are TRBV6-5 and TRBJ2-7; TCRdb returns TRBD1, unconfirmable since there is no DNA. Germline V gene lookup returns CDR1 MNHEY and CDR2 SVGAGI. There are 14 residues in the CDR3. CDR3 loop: CASSFGQGADEQYF.

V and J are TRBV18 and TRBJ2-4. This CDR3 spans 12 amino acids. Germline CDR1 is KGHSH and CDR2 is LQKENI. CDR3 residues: CASSPTSDIQYF.

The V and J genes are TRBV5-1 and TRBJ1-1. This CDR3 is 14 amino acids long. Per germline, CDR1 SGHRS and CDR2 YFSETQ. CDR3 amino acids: CASSLDGRVTEAFF. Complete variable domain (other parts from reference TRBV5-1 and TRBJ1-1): KAGVTQTPRYLIKTRGQQVTLSCSPISGHRSVSWYQQTPGQGLQFLFEYFSETQRNKGNFPGRFSGRQFSNSRSEMNVSTLELGDSALYLCASSLDGRVTEAFFGQGTRLTVV.

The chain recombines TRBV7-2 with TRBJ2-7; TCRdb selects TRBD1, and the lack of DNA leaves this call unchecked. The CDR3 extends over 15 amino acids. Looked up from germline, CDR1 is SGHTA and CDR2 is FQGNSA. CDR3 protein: CASSPNRVTTYEQYF.

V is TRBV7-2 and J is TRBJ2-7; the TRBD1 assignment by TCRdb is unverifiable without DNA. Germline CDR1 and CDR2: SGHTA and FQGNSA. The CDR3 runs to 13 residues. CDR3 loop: CASSPPATYEQYF.

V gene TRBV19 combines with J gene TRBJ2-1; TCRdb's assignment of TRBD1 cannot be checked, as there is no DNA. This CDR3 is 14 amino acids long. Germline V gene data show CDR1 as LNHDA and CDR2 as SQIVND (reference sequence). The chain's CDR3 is CASSRATTMTEQFF.